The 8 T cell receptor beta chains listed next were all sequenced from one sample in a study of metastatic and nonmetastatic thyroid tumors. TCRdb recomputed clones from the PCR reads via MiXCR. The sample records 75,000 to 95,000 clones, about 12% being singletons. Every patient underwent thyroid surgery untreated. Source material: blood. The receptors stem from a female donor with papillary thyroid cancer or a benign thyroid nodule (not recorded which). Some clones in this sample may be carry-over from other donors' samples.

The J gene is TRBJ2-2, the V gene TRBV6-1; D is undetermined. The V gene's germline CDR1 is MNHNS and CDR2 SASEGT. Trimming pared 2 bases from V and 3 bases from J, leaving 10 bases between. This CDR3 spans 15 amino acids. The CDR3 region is CASSEKLGYTGELFF. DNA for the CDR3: TGTGCCAGCAGTGAAAAGTTGGGTTACACCGGGGAGCTGTTTTTT.

The CDR3 is CASSFVLAGRGDEQFF. As DNA, the CDR3 is TGTGCCAGCAGCTTCGTTCTAGCGGGGCGGGGCGATGAGCAGTTCTTC. The chain links TRBV11-2 to TRBJ2-1, with TRBD2 matching over 9 bases. Germline-derived CDR1 and CDR2 are SGHAT and FQNNGV. Germline trimming cut 3 bases from V and 8 bases from J; bases unmatched to any gene: 11. The CDR3 is 16 residues long.

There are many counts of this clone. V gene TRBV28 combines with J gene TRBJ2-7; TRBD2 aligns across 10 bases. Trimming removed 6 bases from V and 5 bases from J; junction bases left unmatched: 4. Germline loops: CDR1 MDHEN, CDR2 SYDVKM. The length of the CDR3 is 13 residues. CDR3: CASRPGLANEQYF. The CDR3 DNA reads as TGTGCCAGCAGGCCGGGACTAGCGAACGAGCAGTACTTC. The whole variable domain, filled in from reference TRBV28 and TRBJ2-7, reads DVKVTQSSRYLVKRTGEKVFLECVQDMDHENMFWYRQDPGLGLRLIYFSYDVKMKEKGDIPEGYSVSREKKERFSLILESASTNQTSMYLCASRPGLANEQYFGPGTRLTVT.

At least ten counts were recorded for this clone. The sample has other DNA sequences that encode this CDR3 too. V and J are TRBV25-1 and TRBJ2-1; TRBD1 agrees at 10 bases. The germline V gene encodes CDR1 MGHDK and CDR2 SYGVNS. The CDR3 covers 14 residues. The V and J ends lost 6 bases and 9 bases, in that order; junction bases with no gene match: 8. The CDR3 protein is CASSRDRGLGEQFF. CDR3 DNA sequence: TGTGCCAGCAGCCGGGACAGGGGTTTAGGTGAGCAGTTCTTC.

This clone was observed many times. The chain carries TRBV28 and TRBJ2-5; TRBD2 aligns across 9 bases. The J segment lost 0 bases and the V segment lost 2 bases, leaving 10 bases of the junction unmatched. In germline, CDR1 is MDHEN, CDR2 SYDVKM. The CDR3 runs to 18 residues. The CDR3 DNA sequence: TGTGCCAGCAGTTTAAGGGGGGCTAGCGGGAACTACCAAGAGACCCAGTACTTC. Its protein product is CASSLRGASGNYQETQYF.

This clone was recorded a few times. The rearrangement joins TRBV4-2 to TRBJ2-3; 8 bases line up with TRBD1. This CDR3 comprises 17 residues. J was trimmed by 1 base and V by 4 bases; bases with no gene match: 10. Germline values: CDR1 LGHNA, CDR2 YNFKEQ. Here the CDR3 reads CASSLGQDGVGTDTQYF. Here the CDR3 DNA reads TGTGCCAGCAGCCTGGGACAGGACGGGGTGGGCACAGATACGCAGTATTTT.

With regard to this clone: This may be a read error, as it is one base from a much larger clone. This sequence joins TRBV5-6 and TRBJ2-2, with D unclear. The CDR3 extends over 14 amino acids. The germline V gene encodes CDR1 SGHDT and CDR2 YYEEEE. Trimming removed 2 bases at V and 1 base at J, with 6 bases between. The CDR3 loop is CASSLMGNTGELFF. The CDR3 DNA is TGTGCCAGCAGCTTAATGGGGAACACCGGGGAGCTGTTTTTT.

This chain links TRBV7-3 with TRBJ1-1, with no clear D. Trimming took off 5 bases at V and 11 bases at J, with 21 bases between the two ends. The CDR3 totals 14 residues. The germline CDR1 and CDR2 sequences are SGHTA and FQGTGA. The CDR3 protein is CASSLRFPGKSAFF. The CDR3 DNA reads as TGTGCCAGCAGCCTAAGGTTTCCCGGGAAATCGGCTTTCTTT.